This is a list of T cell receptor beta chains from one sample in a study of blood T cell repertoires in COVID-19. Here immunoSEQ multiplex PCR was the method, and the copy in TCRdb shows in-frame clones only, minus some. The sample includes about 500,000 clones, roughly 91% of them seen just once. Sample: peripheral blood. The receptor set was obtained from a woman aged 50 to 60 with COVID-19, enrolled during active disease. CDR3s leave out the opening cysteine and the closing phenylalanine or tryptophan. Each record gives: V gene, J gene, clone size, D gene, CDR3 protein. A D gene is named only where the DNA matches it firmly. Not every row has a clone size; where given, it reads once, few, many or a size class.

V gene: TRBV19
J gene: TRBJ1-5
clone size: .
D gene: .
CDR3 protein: ASRVREIGQPQH

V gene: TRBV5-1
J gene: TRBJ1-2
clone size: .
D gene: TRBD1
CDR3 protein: ASRGQGDYGYT

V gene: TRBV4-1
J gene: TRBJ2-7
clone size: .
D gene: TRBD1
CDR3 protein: ASSPDYRDRGRSYEQY

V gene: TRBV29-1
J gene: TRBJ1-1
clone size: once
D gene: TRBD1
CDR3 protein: SVEVSGTGVTEAF

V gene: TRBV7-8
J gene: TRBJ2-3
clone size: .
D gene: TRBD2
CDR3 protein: ASSSGLAGGVTDTQY

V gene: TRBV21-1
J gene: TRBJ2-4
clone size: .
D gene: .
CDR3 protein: ASSKVVRGKYENIQY

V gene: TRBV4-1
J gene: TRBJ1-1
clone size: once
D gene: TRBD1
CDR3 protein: ASSQDTETGEAF

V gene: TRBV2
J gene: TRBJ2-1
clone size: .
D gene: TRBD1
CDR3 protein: ASTQGTGGNEQF

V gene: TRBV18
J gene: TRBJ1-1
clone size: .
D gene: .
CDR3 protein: ASSPGRQGTEAF

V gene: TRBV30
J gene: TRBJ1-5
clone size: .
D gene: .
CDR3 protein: AWNIRADQPQH

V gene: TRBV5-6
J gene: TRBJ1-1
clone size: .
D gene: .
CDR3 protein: ASSLRDTGEYTEAF

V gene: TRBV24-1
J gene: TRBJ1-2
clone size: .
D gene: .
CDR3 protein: ATSDRTGGANYGYT

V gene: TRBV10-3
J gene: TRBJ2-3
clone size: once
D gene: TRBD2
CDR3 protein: AISGGLAGTTDTQY

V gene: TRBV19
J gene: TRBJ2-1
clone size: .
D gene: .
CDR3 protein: ASSMRARPYNEQF

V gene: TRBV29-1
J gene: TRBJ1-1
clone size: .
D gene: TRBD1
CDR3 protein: SVVRQGNTEAF

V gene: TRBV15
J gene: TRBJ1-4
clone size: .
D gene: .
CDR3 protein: ATGGGGTNEKLF

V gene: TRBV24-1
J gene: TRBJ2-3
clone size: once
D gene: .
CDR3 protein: ATSVGGRTDTQY

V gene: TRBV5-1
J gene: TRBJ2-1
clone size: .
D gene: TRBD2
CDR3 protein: ASSPLTSGGGNEQF

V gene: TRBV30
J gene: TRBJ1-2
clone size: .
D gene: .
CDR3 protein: AWSVRWNYGYT

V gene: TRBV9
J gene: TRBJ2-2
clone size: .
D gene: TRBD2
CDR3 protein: ASSRGLAGGYTGELF

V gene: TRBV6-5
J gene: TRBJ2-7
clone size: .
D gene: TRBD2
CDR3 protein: ASRPGLPGEQY

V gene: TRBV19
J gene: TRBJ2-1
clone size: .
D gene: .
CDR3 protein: ASSIIGGEPDEQF

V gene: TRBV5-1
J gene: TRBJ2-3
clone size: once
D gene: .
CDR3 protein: ASSPRGDTQY

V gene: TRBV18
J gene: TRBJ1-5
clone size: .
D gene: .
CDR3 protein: ASSPEGGIQPQH

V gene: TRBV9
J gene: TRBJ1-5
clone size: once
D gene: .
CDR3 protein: ASSIGSNQPQH

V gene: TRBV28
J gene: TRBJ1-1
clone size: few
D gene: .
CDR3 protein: ASSLGQTEAF

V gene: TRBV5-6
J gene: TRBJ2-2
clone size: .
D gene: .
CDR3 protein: ASSLASTVKTGELF

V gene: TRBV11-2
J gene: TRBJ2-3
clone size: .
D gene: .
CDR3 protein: ASSQRPNGDTQY

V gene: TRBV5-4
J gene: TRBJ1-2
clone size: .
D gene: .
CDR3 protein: AGSREVDGYT